Shown below are 32 T cell receptor beta chains from a single sample sequenced in a study of tumor-infiltrating lymphocytes in localized non-small cell lung cancer. Assay: immunoSEQ multiplex PCR; the TCRdb copy retains only in-frame clones and omits some. Of just under 10,000 clones listed, under 85% are singletons. The specimen sequenced was lung tumor tissue. These TCRs come from a human donor with non-small cell lung cancer.

This CDR3 reads CASSLAGGGNEQYF. The CDR3, as DNA: TGCGCCAGCAGCTTGGCCGGGGGAGGCAACGAGCAGTACTTC. The J gene is TRBJ2-7, the V gene TRBV5-1; tentatively, D is TRBD2 (6 bases). Germline CDR1 and CDR2: SGHRS and YFSETQ. The CDR3 is made up of 14 amino acids. Between the trimmed V and J ends, which lost 0 bases and 5 bases, there was a span of 12 bases.

This chain uses TRBV5-6 with TRBJ1-2, with unresolved D. Germline V CDR1 and CDR2: SGHDT, YYEEEE. Trimming took 2 bases from V and 4 from J, leaving 12 bases between them. The CDR3 covers 14 residues. Here the CDR3 DNA reads TGTGCCAGCAGCTTAGGGCAAACGATCTATGGCTACACCTTC. Its protein is CASSLGQTIYGYTF.

This sequence joins TRBV5-5 and TRBJ2-7, with TRBD1 matching over 10 bases. The CDR3 has 14 amino acids. Germline values: CDR1 SGHKS, CDR2 YYEKEE (reference sequence). V was pared by 3 bases and J by 3 bases, with 3 bases of the junction left unmatched. This chain's CDR3 is CASSSRTGGYEQYF. For the CDR3, the DNA is TGTGCCAGCAGCTCTAGGACAGGGGGCTACGAGCAGTACTTC. Filled out from reference TRBV5-5 and TRBJ2-7, the complete variable domain reads DAGVTQSPTHLIKTRGQQVTLRCSPISGHKSVSWYQQVLGQGPQFIFQYYEKEERGRGNFPDRFSARQFPNYSSELNVNALLLGDSALYLCASSSRTGGYEQYFGPGTRLTVT.

The V and J genes are TRBV5-8 and TRBJ2-2, with D possibly TRBD2 on 5 matching bases. Trimming left V 0 bases short and J 0 bases short, with 9 bases between. This CDR3 comprises 16 residues. Per the germline V gene, CDR1 is SGHTS and CDR2 is YDEGEE. This CDR3 is CASSLGLTSNTGELFF. The CDR3 bases are TGTGCCAGCAGCTTGGGACTAACATCGAACACCGGGGAGCTGTTTTTT. Using reference TRBV5-8 and TRBJ2-2 for the parts outside the CDR3, the full variable domain is EAGVTQSPTHLIKTRGQQATLRCSPISGHTSVYWYQQALGLGLQFLLWYDEGEERNRGNFPPRFSGRQFPNYSSELNVNALELEDSALYLCASSLGLTSNTGELFFGEGSRLTVL.

This chain connects TRBV21-1 to TRBJ2-5; TRBD1 is the table's D call, not checked against the DNA. TRBV21-1 is marked as a pseudogene. CDR3 size: 18 residues. The CDR3 sequence: CASTHSGTGLHGGETQYF. The CDR3 bases are TGTGCCAGCACCCACTCAGGGACAGGACTTCACGGGGGGGAGACCCAGTACTTC.

This sequence joins TRBV14 and TRBJ2-7; 9 bases map to TRBD1. The ends lost 5 bases at V and 2 bases at J; junction bases unmatched: 16. Germline loops: CDR1 SGHDN, CDR2 FVKESK. This CDR3 region has 18 residues. CDR3 region: CASSAPGQGPKGTYEQYF. The CDR3 region has the DNA TGTGCCAGCAGCGCACCGGGACAGGGCCCTAAGGGGACCTACGAGCAGTACTTC.

V usage is TRBV10-3 and J usage is TRBJ2-7, with 9 bases lining up with TRBD1. The length of the CDR3 is 14 residues. The germline V gene encodes CDR1 ENHRY and CDR2 SYGVKD. With 4 bases clipped from V and 3 bases from J, the junction kept 4 bases outside the gene matches. The DNA for the CDR3 is TGTGCCATCAGTGTTTCGGGACAGGGCTACGAGCAGTACTTC. Amino acid sequence: CAISVSGQGYEQYF.

This chain links TRBV27 with TRBJ2-1; D unresolved. Trimming removed 7 bases at V and 2 bases at J, with 18 bases between. From germline, CDR1 is MNHEY and CDR2 SMNVEV (reference sequence). The CDR3 covers 16 residues. CDR3 coding DNA: TGTGCCAGCACCCTCAGGCCGTTCGGCACCTACAATGAGCAGTTCTTC. This encodes CASTLRPFGTYNEQFF.

The chain couples TRBV20-1 to TRBJ1-3; weak D call: TRBD1 (5 bases). The CDR3 length is 11 residues. Germline CDR1 reads DFQATT; CDR2 reads SNEGSKA (reference sequence). V dropped 6 bases and J dropped 6 bases, with 9 bases sitting between them. The DNA for the CDR3 is TGCAGTGCAGGGGAAGAAAACACCATATATTTT. Residues: CSAGEENTIYF.

This clone is medium-sized within its sample. The chain combines TRBV6-4 with TRBJ1-1; weak D call: TRBD1 (6 bases). The CDR3 is 15 amino acids. V was clipped by 4 bases and J by 11 bases, with 23 bases between them. Per germline, CDR1 MRHNA and CDR2 SNTAGT. The CDR3 DNA reads as TGTGCCAGCAGTGCAGACAGTGCGGGACAAGCAGTGGCTTTCTTT. Protein: CASSADSAGQAVAFF.

This chain connects TRBV13 to TRBJ2-7; D is perhaps TRBD2 (6 bases). Trimming pared 5 bases from V and 3 bases from J, leaving 17 bases between. The germline gives CDR1 PRHDT, CDR2 FYEKMQ (reference sequence). The CDR3 is made up of 15 amino acids. CDR3 nucleotide sequence: TGTGCCAGCAGCCTCGGCGGGGCTCAGGTCTACGAGCAGTACTTC. Protein product: CASSLGGAQVYEQYF.

This clone is medium-sized in the sample. This chain links TRBV7-6 with TRBJ2-2; perhaps TRBD2 as D (6 bases). The V gene lost 2 bases and the J gene lost 0 bases, with 10 bases spanning the gap. Germline V gene sequence: CDR1 SGHVS, CDR2 FNYEAQ. CDR3 size: 16 residues. The chain's CDR3 is CASSLLAGTNTGELFF. CDR3 nucleotides: TGTGCCAGCAGCTTACTCGCGGGGACGAACACCGGGGAGCTGTTTTTT.

The genes are TRBV6-4 and TRBJ1-2; no reliable D call. Germline V lookup: CDR1 MRHNA, CDR2 SNTAGT. This CDR3 region has 12 residues. Trimming shortened V by 10 bases and J by 8 bases, and 17 bases separated the two germline ends. The CDR3 nucleotides are TGTGCCACCATCTCCCTGGCGGGAGGCTACACCTTC. Amino acids: CATISLAGGYTF.

The genes are TRBV6-7 and TRBJ2-7; the D is unclear. TRBV6-7 is identified as an open reading frame with a role that is uncertain. The V gene lost 3 bases and the J gene lost 3 bases, with 9 bases spanning the gap. The CDR3 runs 13 residues. Here the CDR3 DNA reads TGTGCCAGCAGTTATCGCACTTTCTACGAGCAGTACTTC. Residues: CASSYRTFYEQYF.

This sequence joins TRBV7-2 and TRBJ2-3; 7 bases align to TRBD2. V trimming: 4 bases; J trimming: 2 bases; junction bases outside the gene matches: 3. Germline V gene data show CDR1 as SGHTA and CDR2 as FQGNSA. This CDR3 contains 14 residues. The CDR3 spells CASSSGLVTDTQYF. The CDR3 DNA sequence: TGTGCCAGCAGCTCAGGACTAGTCACAGATACGCAGTATTTT.

V is TRBV10-3 and J is TRBJ2-5; D not resolved. CDR3 length: 11 amino acids. The germline V and J ends were trimmed by 8 bases and 1 base, with 5 bases remaining between them. Germline-derived CDR1 and CDR2 are ENHRY and SYGVKD. CDR3 nucleotide sequence: TGTGCCATCGGGTTCCAAGAGACCCAGTACTTC. Its translation: CAIGFQETQYF.

About this clone: Distinct nucleotide sequences in the sample also encode this CDR3. This chain connects TRBV5-1 to TRBJ2-5, with 14 bases fitting TRBD2. With 4 bases clipped from V and 4 bases from J, the junction kept 3 bases outside the gene matches. This CDR3 is 15 amino acids long. Germline values: CDR1 SGHRS, CDR2 YFSETQ. The CDR3 spells CASSPGLAGGETQYF. DNA of the CDR3: TGCGCCAGCAGCCCTGGACTAGCGGGAGGAGAGACCCAGTACTTC.

The chain combines TRBV6-5 with TRBJ1-2, with TRBD1 matching over 8 bases. Germline CDR1 and CDR2: MNHEY and SVGAGI. J lost 5 bases, V lost 2 bases, and 7 bases had no gene match. This CDR3 is built from 15 residues. CDR3 in DNA: TGTGCCAGCAGTTACCCCGGACAGGGTGTGTATGGCTACACCTTC. This sequence encodes CASSYPGQGVYGYTF.

This sequence joins TRBV2 and TRBJ1-3; D is perhaps TRBD1 (5 bases). The V gene lost 9 bases and the J gene lost 0 bases, with 12 bases spanning the gap. The CDR3 sequence is 14 residues long. CDR1 is SNHLY, CDR2 FYNNEI, per germline. CDR3 coding DNA: TGTGCCAGTCTACAGGACTACTCTGGAAACACCATATATTTT. Translating gives CASLQDYSGNTIYF. The full variable domain, its missing parts supplied by reference TRBV2 and TRBJ1-3, is EPEVTQTPSHQVTQMGQEVILRCVPISNHLYFYWYRQILGQKVEFLVSFYNNEISEKSEIFDDQFSVERPDGSNFTLKIRSTKLEDSAMYFCASLQDYSGNTIYFGEGSWLTVV.

This chain uses TRBV10-1 with TRBJ2-3, with TRBD2 identical over 10 bases. Unmatched junction bases numbered 7, after V lost 2 bases and J lost 2 bases. CDR1 and CDR2 (germline): WNHNN, SYGVQD (reference sequence). The length of the CDR3 is 17 residues. In DNA form, the CDR3 reads TGCGCCAGCAGTGAGGCTGGAGCGGGGGGGACCACAGATACGCAGTATTTT. Encoded protein: CASSEAGAGGTTDTQYF.

This clone was found a few times. This chain uses TRBV7-8 with TRBJ1-5; 8 nucleotides line up with TRBD1. Germline V lookup: CDR1 SGHVS, CDR2 FQNEAQ. The CDR3 contains 16 residues. Trimming removed 3 bases from V and 7 bases from J; junction bases left unmatched: 11. CDR3 sequence: CASSFFGQGGRQPQHF. The CDR3 nucleotides read TGTGCCAGCAGCTTTTTCGGACAGGGAGGAAGGCAGCCCCAGCATTTT.

The rearrangement uses TRBV19 and TRBJ1-1; 9 nucleotides align to TRBD1. The V gene's germline CDR1 is LNHDA and CDR2 SQIVND (reference sequence). CDR3 length: 14 amino acids. The V gene end was trimmed by 10 bases and the J gene end by 2 bases; junction bases not matched to a gene: 8. CDR3 protein: CATSNRGLNTEAFF. The CDR3, as DNA: TGTGCCACCTCGAACAGGGGGCTAAACACTGAAGCTTTCTTT.

This clone qualifies as medium-sized. The rearrangement joins TRBV29-1 to TRBJ2-4, with D tentatively TRBD1 or TRBD2 (8 bases each). CDR3 size: 14 residues. Germline V lookup: CDR1 SQVTM, CDR2 ANQGSEA. V was clipped by 7 bases and J by 6 bases, with 19 bases between them. CDR3 sequence reads: CSASDRAGGNIQYF. In DNA form, the CDR3 reads TGCAGCGCCTCGGACAGGGCGGGGGGAAACATTCAGTACTTC.

In its sample, this clone was seen a few times. The rearrangement links TRBV30 to TRBJ1-2; 8 bases map to TRBD1. CDR3 length equals 14 residues. V was pared by 2 bases and J by 7 bases, with 9 bases of the junction left unmatched. Germline CDR1 is GTSNPN and CDR2 is SVGIG (reference sequence). The DNA for the CDR3 is TGTGCCTGGAGTCTTACGGGGACAGGTATTGGCTACACCTTC. Its protein product is CAWSLTGTGIGYTF.

V gene TRBV7-2 combines with J gene TRBJ2-7, with 7 bases that match TRBD2. V gave up 3 bases and J gave up 0 bases; unmatched junction bases: 5. Germline V gives CDR1 SGHTA, CDR2 FQGNSA. This CDR3 spans 15 amino acids. CDR3: CASSLGQRGSYEQYF. CDR3 in DNA: TGTGCCAGCAGCTTGGGGCAGCGGGGCTCCTACGAGCAGTACTTC.

The chain is built from TRBV19 and TRBJ2-5; 10 bases align to TRBD2. The germline CDR1 and CDR2 sequences are LNHDA and SQIVND (reference sequence). V lost 5 bases to trimming and J lost 5 bases; unmatched junction nucleotides: 2. The CDR3 is made up of 13 amino acids. The CDR3 bases are TGTGCCAGTAGTCTACTAGCGGGGGAGACCCAGTACTTC. It encodes CASSLLAGETQYF. Based on the CDR3 plus reference TRBV19 and TRBJ2-5, the full variable domain is DGGITQSPKYLFRKEGQNVTLSCEQNLNHDAMYWYRQDPGQGLRLIYYSQIVNDFQKGDIAEGYSVSREKKESFPLTVTSAQKNPTAFYLCASSLLAGETQYFGPGTRLLVL.

Only a few counts were recorded for this clone. The genes are TRBV6-5 and TRBJ2-1; D may be TRBD1 or TRBD2 (5 bases each). Germline CDR1 and CDR2: MNHEY and SVGAGI. CDR3 length: 13 amino acids. V lost 6 bases to trimming and J lost 9 bases, with 15 bases between them. CDR3 DNA sequence: TGTGCCAGCAGATCCCGTGGGGGTGGTGAGCAGTTCTTC. Translated, it gives CASRSRGGGEQFF.

This chain uses TRBV5-8 with TRBJ1-5; TRBD1 agrees at 7 bases. Germline V gives CDR1 SGHTS, CDR2 YDEGEE. This CDR3 has 15 residues. The junction had 6 bases not matched to a gene; V was cut back by 2 bases and J by 4 bases. CDR3: CASSFWDRTNQPQHF. In nucleotides, the CDR3 is TGTGCCAGCAGCTTTTGGGACAGAACTAATCAGCCCCAGCATTTT.

The chain combines TRBV5-1 with TRBJ2-7; D might be TRBD2 (6 bases). Trimming stripped 0 bases from V and 0 bases from J, with 13 bases between. This CDR3 contains 16 residues. The germline gives CDR1 SGHRS, CDR2 YFSETQ. The CDR3 spells CASSLVSGTLSYEQYF. CDR3 coding DNA: TGCGCCAGCAGCTTGGTGTCTGGGACTCTCTCCTACGAGCAGTACTTC.

This chain links TRBV5-1 with TRBJ2-3; D is unresolved. The length of the CDR3 is 15 residues. V was trimmed by 5 bases and J by 2 bases, leaving 15 bases between them. The germline V gene encodes CDR1 SGHRS and CDR2 YFSETQ. CDR3 sequence: CASRLGPRSTDTQYF. The CDR3 DNA is TGCGCCAGCAGGCTGGGCCCTAGATCCACAGATACGCAGTATTTT.

V and J are TRBV4-1 and TRBJ2-6, with 7 nucleotides matching TRBD1. The CDR3 consists of 16 residues. Unmatched junction bases numbered 3, after V lost 1 base and J lost 3 bases. CDR1 MGHRA and CDR2 YSYEKL come from the germline V gene. CDR3 bases: TGCGCCAGCAGCCAAGCCCACAGGGGTGGGGCCAACGTCCTGACTTTC. As protein: CASSQAHRGGANVLTF.

The chain employs TRBV2 and TRBJ1-1, with D uncertain. The CDR3 contains 14 residues. The V gene's germline CDR1 is SNHLY and CDR2 FYNNEI. Trimming took off 8 bases at V and 0 bases at J, with 13 bases between the two ends. CDR3 DNA sequence: TGTGCCAGCCGCCTCAACCCTCTGAACACTGAAGCTTTCTTT. Translated, it gives CASRLNPLNTEAFF.